The present entry profiles one TCR beta chain with its context. The data are from a study of cytomegalovirus exposure and HLA in healthy donors. Profiling relied on immunoSEQ multiplex PCR, and the TCRdb table lists in-frame clones only, not all of them. The table lists over 200,000 clones, 88% of them singletons, with about 2.7% in the top ten. Trimming at V came to 4 bases and at J to 7 bases, leaving 4 bases not matched to a gene. Looked up from germline, CDR1 is SGHVS and CDR2 is FNYEAQ. CDR3 length equals 14 residues. The source material was PBMCs. This clonotype was obtained from a woman aged 18-29 years in good health and CMV-seronegative. The J gene is TRBJ1-2, the V gene TRBV7-6, with 12 nucleotides matching TRBD1. CDR3 in amino acids: CASSSTGQGAGYTF. The CDR3 region has the DNA TGTGCCAGCAGCTCGACGGGACAGGGGGCTGGCTACACCTTC.